The 12 T cell receptor beta chains below all came from one sample that was sequenced in a study of blood T cell repertoires in COVID-19. Sequencing was performed with immunoSEQ multiplex PCR; in TCRdb, only in-frame clones are kept and a portion is missing. Of a few hundred thousand clones listed, around nine tenths were seen once; the top ten hold around 12%. Sample: peripheral blood. Source of these receptors: a woman aged 55-70 years with acute or convalescent COVID-19.

The V call is TRBV19, the J call TRBJ2-1; 9 nucleotides match TRBD1. With 4 bases clipped from V and 8 bases from J, the junction kept 6 bases outside the gene matches. The CDR3 sequence is 14 residues long. Germline V lookup: CDR1 LNHDA, CDR2 SQIVND (reference sequence). The CDR3 loop is CASSNGQGRYEQFF. In DNA, the CDR3 is TGTGCCAGTAGTAACGGACAGGGGAGGTATGAGCAGTTCTTC.

This CDR3 is CASSQEGSGRGNEQFF. In DNA, the CDR3 is TGTGCCAGCAGCCAAGAAGGTAGCGGGAGGGGTAATGAGCAGTTCTTC. The chain couples TRBV4-2 to TRBJ2-1; the match to TRBD2 covers 11 bases. The V gene's germline CDR1 is LGHNA and CDR2 YNFKEQ. This CDR3 spans 16 amino acids. V trimming: 0 bases; J trimming: 7 bases; junction bases outside the gene matches: 5.

This chain uses TRBV4-1 with TRBJ2-7, with a weak D call TRBD2 (7 bases). The ends were cut back, 0 bases at V and 4 bases at J, with 22 bases in the middle. This CDR3 has 18 residues. CDR1 and CDR2 (germline): MGHRA, YSYEKL. The CDR3: CASSQDREGGLVRYEQYF. The CDR3, as DNA: TGCGCCAGCAGCCAAGATCGAGAGGGGGGGCTAGTGAGGTACGAGCAGTACTTC.

The chain joins TRBV11-3 to TRBJ2-7; 8 positions match TRBD1. This CDR3 region has 13 residues. Trimming took 1 base from V and 7 from J; bases not matched to a gene: 3. Per germline, CDR1 SGHNT and CDR2 YENEEA. This chain's CDR3 is CASSLGTGREQYF. DNA of the CDR3: TGTGCCAGCAGCTTAGGGACAGGGAGAGAGCAGTACTTC.

This chain connects TRBV7-9 to TRBJ1-1; TRBD1 matches 10 bases. V dropped 1 base and J dropped 1; count of bases not matched to a gene: 0. CDR1 and CDR2 (germline): SEHNR, FQNEAQ (reference sequence). The length of the CDR3 is 15 residues. The CDR3: CASSLGQGANTEAFF. CDR3 coding DNA: TGTGCCAGCAGCTTAGGACAGGGGGCGAACACTGAAGCTTTCTTT.

This clone appeared a single time. J is TRBJ1-4 and V is TRBV7-2; possible D gene TRBD1, 5 bases. Germline V gene data show CDR1 as SGHTA and CDR2 as FQGNSA. The CDR3 is made up of 15 amino acids. V gave up 4 bases and J gave up 8 bases, with 17 bases separating them. The CDR3 reads CASSSGQGREEKLFF. CDR3 nucleotide sequence: TGTGCCAGCAGCTCAGGCCAGGGCCGCGAAGAAAAACTGTTTTTT.

This rearrangement joins TRBV27 to TRBJ2-3, with D perhaps TRBD2 (5 bases). The CDR3 consists of 13 residues. Between the trimmed V and J ends, which lost 5 bases and 0 bases, there was a span of 6 bases. CDR1 is MNHEY and CDR2 is SMNVEV in the germline V gene (reference sequence). CDR3 residues: CASSEGSTDTQYF. CDR3 nucleotide sequence: TGTGCCAGCAGTGAGGGTAGCACAGATACGCAGTATTTT.

This chain links TRBV27 with TRBJ1-5, with a weak D call TRBD1 (5 bases). Germline V gives CDR1 MNHEY, CDR2 SMNVEV (reference sequence). The CDR3 is 15 residues long. Trimming cost V 5 bases and J 2 bases, with 13 bases left between them. The CDR3 nucleotides are TGTGCCAGCAGTCCCAGGGAAGTGCGCAATCAGCCCCAGCATTTT. Protein product: CASSPREVRNQPQHF.

The rearrangement uses TRBV19 and TRBJ1-5; D might be TRBD1 (6 bases). The CDR3 contains 14 residues. Trimming cost V 4 bases and J 7 bases, with 14 bases left between them. Germline V gives CDR1 LNHDA, CDR2 SQIVND (reference sequence). The CDR3 reads CASSNTVGAQPQHF. The CDR3 nucleotides are TGTGCCAGTAGTAACACCGTGGGGGCACAGCCCCAGCATTTT.

The rearrangement joins TRBV5-1 to TRBJ1-2; 10 bases are a match to TRBD1. The CDR3 runs 15 residues. In germline, CDR1 is SGHRS, CDR2 YFSETQ. J was trimmed by 6 bases and V by 0 bases; bases with no gene match: 5. CDR3 bases: TGCGCCAGCAGCTTGGAGACAGGGGGCAATAATGGCTACACCTTC. It yields the protein CASSLETGGNNGYTF.

The genes are TRBV4-2 and TRBJ2-3; 13 bases agree with TRBD2. Germline-derived CDR1 and CDR2 are LGHNA and YNFKEQ. After removal of 0 bases from V and 3 bases from J, the junction contained 6 bases not matched to a gene. The CDR3 consists of 18 residues. The CDR3: CASSQDRAGLAGTDTQYF. CDR3 nucleotide sequence: TGTGCCAGCAGCCAAGATCGGGCGGGACTAGCGGGGACAGATACGCAGTATTTT.

The CDR3 reads CASSQELMAPNYGYTF. The CDR3 bases are TGTGCCAGCAGCCAAGAGCTGATGGCACCTAACTATGGCTACACCTTC. The gene calls are TRBV4-2 and TRBJ1-2; no clear D. V lost 0 bases and J lost 0, with 11 bases in between. Germline CDR1 reads LGHNA; CDR2 reads YNFKEQ. The length of the CDR3 is 16 residues.